Reported below is one T cell receptor beta chain. Its target is not known. The data derive from a study of shared clonotypes between healthy human individuals. The study's findings and limits: Investigators expected sequencing depth to affect clonotype sharing among donors.

V was pared by 6 bases and J by 5 bases, with 9 bases between. Germline V CDR1 and CDR2: MDHEN, SYDVKM. The CDR3 runs 12 residues. Sequenced by immunoSEQ multiplex PCR; TCRdb stores in-frame clones only, minus some. The data hold roughly 680,000 clones, with roughly two thirds observed a single time. The rearrangement uses TRBV28 and TRBJ2-3; unclear D gene. The receptor comes from a woman aged 25 to 45 in good health. The sample comprised memory CD4+ T cells sorted from blood. Subset specified: CD45RA-negative fraction. Here the CDR3 DNA reads TGTGCCAGCAGCTTGATAAGAGATACGCAGTATTTT. Its protein is CASSLIRDTQYF.